This entry lists 12 T cell receptor beta chains sequenced from one sample in a study of CD8+CD57+ T cells in acquired aplastic anemia. The template for TCR beta VDJ and CDR3 sequence profiling was genomic DNA. MiXCR was run by TCRdb on the reads, yielding one entry per CDR3 protein. The sample consists of about 210,000 distinct CDR3 sequences, over 55% of them appearing once. The sample consisted of sorted CD4+, CD8+, or CD8+CD57+ T cells (not recorded which) from PBMCs. Source of these receptors: a human donor in good health.

The genes are TRBV29-1 and TRBJ2-2; D is possibly TRBD2 (6 bases). V lost 6 bases to trimming and J lost 8 bases, with 10 bases between them. Per germline, CDR1 SQVTM and CDR2 ANQGSEA. The CDR3 has 11 amino acids. The CDR3 DNA is TGCAGCGTGGAGGGTACAGGGGAGCTGTTTTTT. Translating gives CSVEGTGELFF.

This clonotype was detected many times. Written as DNA, the CDR3 is TGTGCCAGCAGCTCAGACGACAGGGTGGGGGGCTACACCTTC. It codes for CASSSDDRVGGYTF. The rearrangement uses TRBV7-9 and TRBJ1-2; 7 bases match TRBD1. Looked up from germline, CDR1 is SEHNR and CDR2 is FQNEAQ (reference sequence). The CDR3 sequence is 14 residues long. V dropped 4 bases and J dropped 8; count of bases not matched to a gene: 10.

This chain uses TRBV7-6 with TRBJ1-5; no reliable D call. The V and J ends lost 4 bases and 5 bases respectively, with 9 bases between them. CDR1 is SGHVS, CDR2 FNYEAQ, per germline. The CDR3 contains 13 residues. In DNA form, the CDR3 reads TGTGCCAGCAGCTCCTCCCCTGATCAGCCCCAGCATTTT. Translation gives CASSSSPDQPQHF.

The gene calls are TRBV2 and TRBJ1-4; no clear D gene. The CDR3 totals 14 residues. V was cut by 2 bases and J by 8 bases, with 12 bases left in between. In germline, CDR1 is SNHLY, CDR2 FYNNEI. The CDR3 sequence is CASSEMWVGEKLFF. In DNA form, the CDR3 reads TGTGCCAGCAGTGAAATGTGGGTTGGGGAAAAACTGTTTTTT.

The chain links TRBV7-9 to TRBJ1-4; the match to TRBD1 covers 9 bases. The CDR3 has 16 residues. Trimming removed 0 bases from V and 5 bases from J; junction bases left unmatched: 4. CDR1 and CDR2 from the germline V gene are SEHNR and FQNEAQ (reference sequence). The CDR3 loop is CASSLAQTGGNEKLFF. The CDR3 DNA reads TGTGCCAGCAGCTTAGCGCAGACAGGGGGGAATGAAAAACTGTTTTTT.

This clonotype was recorded at least ten times. This chain connects TRBV2 to TRBJ2-7; D remains unclear. Trimming shortened V by 7 bases and J by 2 bases, and 9 bases separated the two germline ends. CDR3 length: 12 residues. The germline V gene encodes CDR1 SNHLY and CDR2 FYNNEI. Written as DNA, the CDR3 is TGTGCCAGCAATGGGAACCCCTACGAGCAGTACTTC. Translation: CASNGNPYEQYF. Together with reference TRBV2 and TRBJ2-7, the CDR3 gives the full variable domain: EPEVTQTPSHQVTQMGQEVILRCVPISNHLYFYWYRQILGQKVEFLVSFYNNEISEKSEIFDDQFSVERPDGSNFTLKIRSTKLEDSAMYFCASNGNPYEQYFGPGTRLTVT.

The chain uses TRBV20-1 and TRBJ1-5; the D is unclear. Germline-derived CDR1 and CDR2 are DFQATT and SNEGSKA (reference sequence). V lost 6 bases to trimming and J lost 0 bases, with 12 bases between them. The CDR3 length is 14 residues. The CDR3 loop reads CSAMTSYSNQPQHF. The DNA for the CDR3 is TGCAGTGCGATGACAAGTTATAGCAATCAGCCCCAGCATTTT.

V usage is TRBV5-6 and J usage is TRBJ2-3, with 7 bases aligning to TRBD2. The V gene's germline CDR1 is SGHDT and CDR2 YYEEEE. J gave up 5 bases and V 2 bases, and 5 bases lay outside the gene matches. The CDR3 contains 14 residues. CDR3 DNA sequence: TGTGCCAGCAGCTTATCGCGGGAGAGAGATACGCAGTATTTT. Protein: CASSLSRERDTQYF. Supplemented by reference TRBV5-6 and TRBJ2-3, the full variable domain reads DAGVTQSPTHLIKTRGQQVTLRCSPKSGHDTVSWYQQALGQGPQFIFQYYEEEERQRGNFPDRFSGHQFPNYSSELNVNALLLGDSALYLCASSLSRERDTQYFGPGTRLTVL.

The rearrangement links TRBV25-1 to TRBJ2-7; 10 positions agree with TRBD1. CDR1 is MGHDK and CDR2 is SYGVNS in the germline V gene. This CDR3 has 17 amino acids. The V and J ends lost 1 base and 2 bases, in that order; junction bases with no gene match: 8. Written as DNA, the CDR3 is TGTGCCAGCAGTGAATGGGCAGGGACAGGGGCCACCTACGAGCAGTACTTC. Protein product: CASSEWAGTGATYEQYF.

This clonotype showed up just a few times. This chain links TRBV27 with TRBJ2-1; TRBD2 matches 11 bases. The CDR3 contains 14 residues. From germline, CDR1 is MNHEY and CDR2 SMNVEV (reference sequence). V lost 6 bases and J lost 6; bases outside the gene matches: 4. In DNA form, the CDR3 reads TGTGCCAGCAGAATAGCGGGGGGGAGCAATGAGCAGTTCTTC. It specifies CASRIAGGSNEQFF.

The CDR3: CASTTGSLHFTQYF. CDR3 in DNA: TGTGCCAGTACGACAGGGTCTCTTCATTTTACGCAGTATTTT. This chain links TRBV6-4 with TRBJ2-3, with 7 bases identical to TRBD1. Looked up from germline, CDR1 is MRHNA and CDR2 is SNTAGT. The CDR3 loop spans 14 amino acids. The trim removed 9 bases at V and 8 bases at J, leaving 14 bases unmatched.

The genes are TRBV15 and TRBJ2-7; 9 bases are shared with TRBD1. Germline assignment: CDR1 LNHNV and CDR2 YYDKDF (reference sequence). The ends lost 3 bases at V and 2 bases at J; junction bases unmatched: 5. This CDR3 has 15 amino acids. CDR3 bases: TGTGCCACCAGCAGTCACGGGACAGGGACCTACGAGCAGTACTTC. The encoded protein is CATSSHGTGTYEQYF.